Presented here are 22 T cell receptor beta chains from one specimen sequenced in a study of blood T cell repertoires in COVID-19. The data were produced by immunoSEQ multiplex PCR, yet TCRdb's version contains in-frame clones alone and is incomplete. The repertoire consists of 65,000 to 95,000 clones, with 70% to 90% occurring once and the leading ten covering roughly 2.6%. The sample consisted of peripheral blood. The source of these receptors is a man aged 65 to 79 with active or convalescent COVID-19.

The chain recombines TRBV28 with TRBJ1-2; D may be TRBD1 (6 bases). V was cut by 5 bases and J by 6 bases, with 13 bases left in between. Germline loops: CDR1 MDHEN, CDR2 SYDVKM. The CDR3 spans 13 residues. For the CDR3, the DNA is TGTGCCAGCAGTCTACAGGGAAGTAATGGCTACACCTTC. Its protein product is CASSLQGSNGYTF.

V gene TRBV10-3 combines with J gene TRBJ2-2; D remains ambiguous. The V end lost 8 bases, the J end lost 0 bases, and 4 bases lay between the germline ends. This CDR3 is 12 amino acids long. Germline assignment: CDR1 ENHRY and CDR2 SYGVKD. The CDR3 nucleotides read TGTGCCATCGGGCCGAACACCGGGGAGCTGTTTTTT. Its protein product is CAIGPNTGELFF.

The chain employs TRBV7-2 and TRBJ1-1; D gene uncertain. Germline assignment: CDR1 SGHTA and CDR2 FQGNSA. The CDR3 sequence is 13 residues long. V lost 2 bases and J 8 bases, leaving 12 bases between the germline ends. CDR3 coding DNA: TGTGCCAGCAGCTTATTCGGGGAAGGGGAAGCTTTCTTT. Amino acid sequence: CASSLFGEGEAFF. The variable domain in full, with the rest retrieved from reference TRBV7-2 and TRBJ1-1, is GAGVSQSPSNKVTEKGKDVELRCDPISGHTALYWYRQSLGQGLEFLIYFQGNSAPDKSGLPSDRFSAERTGGSVSTLTIQRTQQEDSAVYLCASSLFGEGEAFFGQGTRLTVV.

The CDR3 reads CASSNSLYEQYF. DNA for the CDR3: TGTGCCAGCAGCAATTCCCTTTACGAGCAGTACTTC. This chain joins TRBV3-1 (or the pseudogene TRBV3-2) and TRBJ2-7; D is uncertain. There are 12 residues in the CDR3. Trimming shortened V by 5 bases and J by 4 bases, and 9 bases separated the two germline ends. CDR1 LGHDT and CDR2 YNNKEL come from the germline V gene (reference sequence).

V and J are TRBV6-5 and TRBJ2-2; 7 nucleotides match TRBD1. Trimming took 8 bases from V and 7 from J; bases not matched to a gene: 7. Germline V CDR1 and CDR2: MNHEY, SVGAGI. The CDR3 has 13 amino acids. DNA of the CDR3: TGTGCCAGCGTCTCCCACAGGGGCGGGGAGCTGTTTTTT. Residues: CASVSHRGGELFF.

The chain combines TRBV6-5 with TRBJ2-7; 10 bases are a match to TRBD1. CDR1 MNHEY and CDR2 SVGAGI come from the germline V gene. The CDR3 is 13 residues long. Unmatched junction bases numbered 3, after V lost 7 bases and J lost 3 bases. CDR3 nucleotides: TGTGCCAGCACCCGGGACAGGGGCTACGAGCAGTACTTC. This gives the protein CASTRDRGYEQYF.

V is TRBV5-6 and J is TRBJ2-3; perhaps TRBD2 as D (6 bases). This CDR3 is built from 13 residues. The V end was cut by 6 bases, the J end by 9 bases, with 17 bases between. Germline CDR1 is SGHDT and CDR2 is YYEEEE. The CDR3 reads CASTYSGGRTQYF. The DNA of the CDR3 is TGTGCCAGCACCTACTCCGGGGGTCGAACGCAGTATTTT.

This rearrangement joins TRBV2 to TRBJ2-1, with a weak D call TRBD2 (5 bases). The ends were cut back, 2 bases at V and 3 bases at J, with 8 bases in the middle. The CDR3 spans 14 residues. Germline V gene sequence: CDR1 SNHLY, CDR2 FYNNEI. The CDR3 DNA sequence: TGTGCCAGCAGTGAAACGGGGATCTACAATGAGCAGTTCTTC. Translated: CASSETGIYNEQFF.

The chain employs TRBV30 and TRBJ2-4, with TRBD2 matching over 7 bases. Germline assignment: CDR1 GTSNPN and CDR2 SVGIG (reference sequence). The CDR3 consists of 14 residues. V trimming: 3 bases; J trimming: 5 bases; junction bases outside the gene matches: 7. CDR3 protein: CAWRVGGRENIQYF. The CDR3 DNA follows: TGTGCCTGGAGAGTTGGCGGGAGAGAAAACATTCAGTACTTC.

The CDR3 DNA is TGTGCCAGCAGCTCCTCGGGACTAGCGGACACCGGGGAGCTGTTTTTT. Translation gives CASSSSGLADTGELFF. This chain joins TRBV5-4 and TRBJ2-2, with TRBD2 identical over 11 bases. Germline CDR1 is SGHNT and CDR2 is YYREEE (reference sequence). The V and J ends lost 3 bases and 3 bases, in that order; junction bases with no gene match: 4. The CDR3 consists of 16 residues. Based on the CDR3 plus reference TRBV5-4 and TRBJ2-2, the full variable domain is ETGVTQSPTHLIKTRGQQVTLRCSSQSGHNTVSWYQQALGQGPQFIFQYYREEENGRGNFPPRFSGLQFPNYSSELNVNALELDDSALYLCASSSSGLADTGELFFGEGSRLTVL.

The chain recombines TRBV5-4 with TRBJ1-1; TRBD1 aligns across 12 bases. The CDR3 has 16 amino acids. Losses at the gene ends were 4 bases for V and 3 bases for J; bases not matched to a gene: 7. Germline V gene lookup returns CDR1 SGHNT and CDR2 YYREEE (reference sequence). CDR3 coding DNA: TGTGCCAGCAGCAGACCGGGACAGGGGGCATACACTGAAGCTTTCTTT. Translation gives CASSRPGQGAYTEAFF.

The rearrangement links TRBV29-1 to TRBJ2-7; D gene ambiguous. The germline V and J ends were trimmed by 4 bases and 0 bases, with 7 bases remaining between them. The germline CDR1 and CDR2 sequences are SQVTM and ANQGSEA. The CDR3 covers 12 residues. The CDR3 DNA reads as TGCAGCGTTGCCCACAGCTCCTACGAGCAGTACTTC. Its protein is CSVAHSSYEQYF.

The chain couples TRBV2 to TRBJ2-7; 9 bases fit TRBD2. CDR3 length: 14 amino acids. Per the germline V gene, CDR1 is SNHLY and CDR2 is FYNNEI. V dropped 7 bases and J dropped 3; count of bases not matched to a gene: 7. This CDR3 is CASKGLAGLYEQYF. The CDR3 DNA is TGTGCCAGCAAGGGTCTAGCGGGGCTCTACGAGCAGTACTTC.

The V and J genes are TRBV11-2 and TRBJ1-3, with D hard to call. The CDR3 has 14 amino acids. V was cut by 5 bases and J by 1 base, with 9 bases left in between. Per the germline V gene, CDR1 is SGHAT and CDR2 is FQNNGV. The CDR3 here is CASSPGRSGNTIYF. Here the CDR3 DNA reads TGTGCCAGCAGCCCCGGGAGGTCTGGAAACACCATATATTTT.

The CDR3 region is CASSLGRNYGYTF. The CDR3 DNA is TGTGCCAGCAGTTTGGGGAGGAACTATGGCTACACCTTC. The chain employs TRBV12-3 or TRBV12-4 and TRBJ1-2; D remains unclear. This CDR3 is built from 13 residues. Trimming shortened V by 3 bases and J by 2 bases, and 7 bases separated the two germline ends.

V gene TRBV5-1 combines with J gene TRBJ1-4; the D gene is possibly TRBD1 (6 bases). The V gene's germline CDR1 is SGHRS and CDR2 YFSETQ. The V end lost 0 bases, the J end lost 8 bases, and 14 bases lay between the germline ends. The CDR3 totals 15 residues. CDR3 amino acids: CASSLGQVLGEKLFF. The CDR3 DNA is TGCGCCAGCAGCTTGGGACAGGTACTTGGCGAAAAACTGTTTTTT.

CDR3 region: CASSKRRGLGNQPQHF. The DNA for the CDR3 is TGTGCCAGCAGCAAAAGAAGGGGGCTTGGCAATCAGCCCCAGCATTTT. The chain uses TRBV21-1 and TRBJ1-5; the D call of TRBD1 is as the table states it, not checked on the DNA. TRBV21-1 is assigned pseudogene status. The CDR3 extends over 16 amino acids.

This clone was detected once. This chain connects TRBV6-4 to TRBJ2-7; D is possibly TRBD2 (6 bases). The CDR3 has 14 amino acids. Trimming left V 3 bases short and J 0 bases short, with 9 bases between. The germline gives CDR1 MRHNA, CDR2 SNTAGT. For the CDR3, the DNA is TGTGCCAGCAGTGAGGACGGGAGCTCCTACGAGCAGTACTTC. Residues: CASSEDGSSYEQYF.

The chain links TRBV28 to TRBJ2-7, with a tentative D call TRBD2 (6 bases). CDR3 length equals 14 residues. V shed 3 bases and J shed 2 bases, with 11 bases lying between them. Germline values: CDR1 MDHEN, CDR2 SYDVKM. The CDR3 here is CASSLAGPAYEQYF. The DNA of the CDR3 is TGTGCCAGCAGTTTGGCGGGGCCAGCCTACGAGCAGTACTTC.

The chain couples TRBV19 to TRBJ1-6, with a tentative D call TRBD1 (6 bases). V lost 6 bases and J 0 bases, leaving 12 bases between the germline ends. Germline CDR1 is LNHDA and CDR2 is SQIVND (reference sequence). This CDR3 has 16 residues. CDR3 sequence reads: CASRPGQSSYNSPLHF. DNA of the CDR3: TGTGCCAGTAGGCCCGGACAGAGCTCCTATAATTCACCCCTCCACTTT.

V and J are TRBV2 and TRBJ1-6; 9 positions agree with TRBD1. The CDR3 is made up of 16 amino acids. Germline V gene data show CDR1 as SNHLY and CDR2 as FYNNEI. The ends lost 1 base at V and 9 bases at J; junction bases unmatched: 7. DNA of the CDR3: TGTGCCAGCAGTGAAGGTGCGACAGGGGGGTTTTCACCCCTCCACTTT. Encoded protein: CASSEGATGGFSPLHF.

V and J are TRBV5-5 and TRBJ1-4, with unresolved D. The CDR3 extends over 14 amino acids. Germline values: CDR1 SGHKS, CDR2 YYEKEE (reference sequence). V was pared by 2 bases and J by 8 bases, with 13 bases between. DNA of the CDR3: TGTGCCAGCAGCTTCGGTTGGGGAGAGGAAAAACTGTTTTTT. Amino acid sequence: CASSFGWGEEKLFF.